The sequence of this T cell receptor beta chain was determined in a study of T cell responses to AZD1222 COVID-19 vaccine. Germline lookup yields CDR1 SGHRS and CDR2 YFSETQ. V gave up 0 bases and J gave up 9 bases, with 13 bases separating them. CDR3 length: 14 residues. Study outcomes and limitations: Along spike, vaccine-associated CD4 TCRs were found throughout, with dominance at 160-218 and 743-854.

Libraries were prepared by immunoSEQ multiplex PCR; TCRdb keeps only in-frame clonotypes and omits some of them. The repertoire has approximately 120,000 clones, roughly 93% of them found once; the top ten carry approximately 3.4%. Comment on this clone: No antigen is known for it.

This chain connects TRBV5-1 to TRBJ2-1; D may correspond to TRBD1 or TRBD2 (6 bases each). The sequence was collected from an adult in good health. Sequencing was performed on peripheral blood, taken on day 0 of AZD1222 vaccination. CDR3 sequence reads: CASSLEGVSGEQFF. CDR3 sequence (DNA): TGCGCCAGCAGCTTGGAGGGGGTTAGCGGTGAGCAGTTCTTC.